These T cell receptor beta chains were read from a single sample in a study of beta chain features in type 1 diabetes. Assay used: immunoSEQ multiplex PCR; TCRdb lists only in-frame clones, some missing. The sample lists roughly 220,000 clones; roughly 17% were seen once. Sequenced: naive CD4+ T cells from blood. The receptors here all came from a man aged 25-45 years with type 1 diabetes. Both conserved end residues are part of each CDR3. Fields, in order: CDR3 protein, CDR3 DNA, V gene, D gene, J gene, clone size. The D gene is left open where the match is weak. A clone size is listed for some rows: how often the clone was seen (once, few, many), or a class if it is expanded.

CSVEGQGQETQYF	TGCAGCGTTGAAGGACAGGGACAAGAGACCCAGTACTTC	TRBV29-1	TRBD1	TRBJ2-5	few
CAISEGNSYEQYF	TGTGCCATCTCAGAGGGGAACTCCTACGAGCAGTACTTC	TRBV10-3	NA	TRBJ2-7	few
CSVDEGGDEQYF	TGCAGCGTTGACGAGGGAGGGGACGAGCAGTACTTC	TRBV29-1	TRBD2	TRBJ2-7	NA
CASSFWGNEQFF	TGTGCCAGCAGCTTTTGGGGCAATGAGCAGTTCTTC	TRBV5-6	NA	TRBJ2-1	NA
CASSQSGQAAYF	TGCGCCAGCAGTCAATCGGGACAGGCAGCGTATTTT	TRBV23-1	TRBD1	TRBJ2-3	few
CASTTGEAGDGYTF	TGCGCCAGCACCACTGGAGAAGCGGGCGATGGCTACACCTTC	TRBV5-1	NA	TRBJ1-2	few
CASTLPGQGHYEQYF	TGTGCCAGCACCCTTCCGGGACAGGGGCACTACGAGCAGTACTTC	TRBV28	TRBD1	TRBJ2-7	few
CASKATGGYHTF	TGTGCCAGCAAGGCGACAGGCGGGTATCACACCTTC	TRBV6-5	NA	TRBJ1-2	few
CASSETTEQFF	TGTGCCAGCAGTGAAACCACTGAGCAGTTCTTC	TRBV25-1	NA	TRBJ2-1	few
CASSLAYNEQFF	TGTGCCAGCAGCTTAGCCTACAATGAGCAGTTCTTC	TRBV11-1	NA	TRBJ2-1	NA
CSVEQLAGGEQYF	TGCAGCGTTGAGCAACTAGCGGGAGGTGAGCAGTACTTC	TRBV29-1	TRBD2	TRBJ2-7	few
CSVGSRTNEQFF	TGCAGCGTTGGGTCTCGCACCAATGAGCAGTTCTTC	TRBV29-1	NA	TRBJ2-1	NA
CASSGSTGVTYNEQFF	TGTGCCAGCAGTGGGTCAACAGGGGTAACCTACAATGAGCAGTTCTTC	TRBV27	TRBD1	TRBJ2-1	NA
CASSLLLDLTDTQYF	TGTGCCAGCAGCCTTCTACTAGACCTCACAGATACGCAGTATTTT	TRBV7-8	NA	TRBJ2-3	few
CAIKDGTGRAYEQYF	TGTGCCATCAAGGACGGGACCGGGAGAGCCTACGAGCAGTACTTC	TRBV10-3	NA	TRBJ2-7	few
CASSTTVLLYEQYF	TGTGCCAGCAGTACGACGGTGCTGCTCTACGAGCAGTACTTC	TRBV28	NA	TRBJ2-7	NA
CSVDQTRNTEAFF	TGCAGCGTTGACCAGACCAGGAACACTGAAGCTTTCTTT	TRBV29-1	NA	TRBJ1-1	NA
CSDSYGYTF	TGCAGTGACAGCTATGGCTACACCTTC	TRBV20-1	NA	TRBJ1-2	few
CASILVGSNYGYTF	TGTGCCAGCATCCTGGTGGGGTCTAACTATGGCTACACCTTC	TRBV5-6	NA	TRBJ1-2	few
CASSPQDRDSGEQYF	TGTGCCAGCAGTCCCCAGGACAGGGATTCAGGCGAGCAGTACTTC	TRBV28	TRBD1	TRBJ2-7	NA
CASSLESGAYNEQFF	TGCGCCAGCAGCTTGGAAAGCGGCGCCTACAATGAGCAGTTCTTC	TRBV5-1	NA	TRBJ2-1	few
CASSLEGTAKDF	TGCGCCAGCAGCCTCGAAGGGACAGCCAAAGACTTC	TRBV5-1	TRBD1	TRBJ2-7	few
CAISESTGSEAFF	TGTGCCATCAGTGAGTCGACAGGGTCTGAAGCTTTCTTT	TRBV10-3	TRBD1	TRBJ1-1	NA
CAITSGRGQEQYF	TGTGCCATCACCTCGGGCAGGGGGCAAGAGCAGTACTTC	TRBV10-3	TRBD1	TRBJ2-7	NA
CASGQGYYNEQFF	TGCGCCAGCGGCCAGGGGTACTACAATGAGCAGTTCTTC	TRBV4-1	NA	TRBJ2-1	few
CAIRDPGEAFF	TGTGCCATCAGAGACCCGGGCGAAGCTTTCTTT	TRBV10-3	NA	TRBJ1-1	NA
CASSLSGELFF	TGTGCCAGCAGCTTAAGTGGGGAGCTGTTTTTT	TRBV13	NA	TRBJ2-2	few
CSAPRGSRLYGYTF	TGCAGCGCCCCCCGGGGCTCTCGCCTCTATGGCTACACCTTC	TRBV29-1	NA	TRBJ1-2	NA
CATSRDRGRETQYF	TGTGCCACCAGCAGAGACAGGGGGCGAGAGACCCAGTACTTC	TRBV15	TRBD1	TRBJ2-5	few
CASSSHNEQFF	TGTGCCAGCAGCTCCCACAATGAGCAGTTCTTC	TRBV5-4	NA	TRBJ2-1	few
CASSVAGAKDIQYF	TGTGCCAGCAGCGTAGCAGGGGCTAAGGACATTCAGTACTTC	TRBV9	NA	TRBJ2-4	NA
CASSLPGLNYEQYF	TGTGCCAGCAGCCTACCGGGACTTAACTACGAGCAGTACTTC	TRBV7-2	NA	TRBJ2-7	NA
CASSEAGSRQETQYF	TGCGCCAGCAGTGAGGCAGGGTCCCGTCAAGAGACCCAGTACTTC	TRBV10-1	NA	TRBJ2-5	few
CASSQANGGETQYF	TGCGCCAGCAGCCAAGCGAATGGGGGCGAGACCCAGTACTTC	TRBV4-3	NA	TRBJ2-5	few
CASRSRTSGTKNIQYF	TGTGCCAGCAGATCCCGGACTAGCGGGACCAAAAACATTCAGTACTTC	TRBV28	TRBD2	TRBJ2-4	NA
CASSLQTGNYGYTF	TGTGCCAGCAGCTTACAAACAGGAAACTATGGCTACACCTTC	TRBV7-9	NA	TRBJ1-2	NA
CAWSAGQGRSDTQYF	TGTGCCTGGAGTGCTGGACAGGGAAGATCAGATACGCAGTATTTT	TRBV30	TRBD1	TRBJ2-3	NA
CASSFHSGTGELFF	TGTGCCAGCAGCTTTCACTCGGGCACCGGGGAGCTGTTTTTT	TRBV7-9	NA	TRBJ2-2	NA
CSVVRRMNTEAFF	TGCAGCGTTGTTCGGAGAATGAACACTGAAGCTTTCTTT	TRBV29-1	NA	TRBJ1-1	few
CASSPETGLNIQYF	TGTGCCAGCAGCCCAGAGACAGGGTTAAACATTCAGTACTTC	TRBV9	TRBD1	TRBJ2-4	NA
CASSINSYQETQYF	TGTGCCAGCAGCATAAACAGTTACCAAGAGACCCAGTACTTC	TRBV2	NA	TRBJ2-5	once
CASRLTGTGANVLTF	TGTGCCAGCAGGCTAACAGGGACTGGGGCCAACGTCCTGACTTTC	TRBV7-2	NA	TRBJ2-6	few
CASSQPSGSTYNEQFF	TGTGCCAGCAGCCAACCTAGCGGGAGTACTTACAATGAGCAGTTCTTC	TRBV4-2	TRBD2	TRBJ2-1	NA
CASSPRSETNVLTF	TGTGCCAGCTCACCACGGAGCGAAACCAACGTCCTGACTTTC	TRBV18	NA	TRBJ2-6	NA
CASSFDRDPSYEQYF	TGTGCCAGCAGCTTTGATCGGGACCCGAGCTACGAGCAGTACTTC	TRBV7-2	NA	TRBJ2-7	few
CASSPFWIMNTEAFF	TGCGCCAGCAGCCCGTTCTGGATCATGAACACTGAAGCTTTCTTT	TRBV4-1	NA	TRBJ1-1	NA
CSGVEAFF	TGCAGCGGGGTGGAAGCTTTCTTT	TRBV29-1	NA	TRBJ1-1	NA
CAWGDSYEQYF	TGTGCCTGGGGGGACAGCTACGAGCAGTACTTC	TRBV30	TRBD1	TRBJ2-7	NA
CASSLVPGSYEQYF	TGCGCCAGCAGCTTGGTTCCAGGGAGCTACGAGCAGTACTTC	TRBV5-1	NA	TRBJ2-7	NA
CASRADSYEQYF	TGTGCCAGCAGGGCAGACAGCTACGAGCAGTACTTC	TRBV2	NA	TRBJ2-7	few